Each of the 6 T cell receptor beta chains below was sequenced from the same sample in a study of shared clonotypes between healthy human individuals. Data came from immunoSEQ multiplex PCR; TCRdb stores just in-frame clones and leaves some out. The repertoire holds approximately 1,000,000 clones, with 70% to 80% as singletons. The specimen was memory CD4+ T cells from PBMCs. Subset defined: CD45RA-negative fraction. The receptors come from a man aged 18 to 30 in good health. Some clones in this sample may be carry-over from other donors' samples.

The chain employs TRBV25-1 and TRBJ1-4; maybe TRBD1 (5 bases). The CDR3 runs 12 residues. Germline V gives CDR1 MGHDK, CDR2 SYGVNS. Trimming removed 9 bases at V and 8 bases at J, with 13 bases between. CDR3 residues: CASRDSREKLFF. In DNA, the CDR3 is TGTGCCAGTCGGGACTCGAGAGAAAAACTGTTTTTT.

The chain employs TRBV7-9 and TRBJ2-1, with 8 bases lining up with TRBD1. The CDR3 is 13 residues long. After removal of 4 bases from V and 10 bases from J, the junction contained 6 bases not matched to a gene. CDR1 is SEHNR and CDR2 is FQNEAQ in the germline V gene (reference sequence). This CDR3 is CASSSYRGKEQFF. The CDR3 DNA sequence: TGTGCCAGCAGCTCTTACAGGGGGAAGGAGCAGTTCTTC.

The rearrangement links TRBV7-3 to TRBJ2-3, with 8 bases that match TRBD2. The CDR3 sequence is 15 residues long. Unmatched junction bases numbered 6, after V lost 1 base and J lost 6 bases. The germline gives CDR1 SGHTA, CDR2 FQGTGA. CDR3 residues: CASSLSSGLADTQYF. DNA for the CDR3: TGTGCCAGCAGCTTAAGCTCCGGACTAGCCGATACGCAGTATTTT.

This clone was found once. The chain is built from TRBV2 and TRBJ2-1, with TRBD2 matching over 9 bases. V shed 10 bases, J shed 3 bases, and the junction held 7 bases outside the gene matches. The germline V gene encodes CDR1 SNHLY and CDR2 FYNNEI. This CDR3 contains 14 residues. CDR3 amino acids: CATSTSGGYNEQFF. The CDR3 bases are TGTGCCACTTCGACTAGCGGAGGCTACAATGAGCAGTTCTTC. Full variable domain (missing parts from reference TRBV2 and TRBJ2-1): EPEVTQTPSHQVTQMGQEVILRCVPISNHLYFYWYRQILGQKVEFLVSFYNNEISEKSEIFDDQFSVERPDGSNFTLKIRSTKLEDSAMYFCATSTSGGYNEQFFGPGTRLTVL.

This chain connects TRBV4-3 to TRBJ1-2; D perhaps matches TRBD1 (5 bases). The CDR3 has 13 residues. Between the trimmed V and J ends, which lost 4 bases and 8 bases, there was a span of 14 bases. The germline V gene has CDR1 LGHNA and CDR2 YSLEER. CDR3 coding DNA: TGCGCCAGCAGCCCCCGGGACCGGGGAGGCTACACCTTC. Amino acid sequence: CASSPRDRGGYTF.

The chain carries TRBV28 and TRBJ2-3; 8 bases are shared with TRBD2. V gave up 6 bases and J gave up 6 bases; unmatched junction bases: 14. There are 16 residues in the CDR3. Germline assignment: CDR1 MDHEN and CDR2 SYDVKM. This CDR3 reads CASSPGGAGAMDTQYF. As DNA, the CDR3 is TGTGCCAGCAGCCCCGGAGGAGCGGGGGCCATGGATACGCAGTATTTT. Full variable domain (outside the CDR3, taken from reference TRBV28 and TRBJ2-3): DVKVTQSSRYLVKRTGEKVFLECVQDMDHENMFWYRQDPGLGLRLIYFSYDVKMKEKGDIPEGYSVSREKKERFSLILESASTNQTSMYLCASSPGGAGAMDTQYFGPGTRLTVL.